This TCR beta chain was captured in a study of OX40 agonist ivuxolimab in advanced cancers. About the study: Every 2 weeks, patients received ivuxolimab intravenously, dosed at 0.01 to 10 mg/kg. Three patients, one with hepatocellular carcinoma and two with cutaneous melanoma, achieved partial responses.

In its sample, this clone was seen once. Its specificity is not known. Profiled with immunoSEQ multiplex PCR; TCRdb holds only in-frame clones, not every one. There are about 100,000 clones in the sample; around nine tenths occur only once, and around 1.5% lies in the top ten. Findings and limits, study-wide: There was clonal expansion of CD4+ and CD8+ blood T cells by week 6 at 0.1 to 3.0 mg/kg.

The TCR was taken from an adult with an advanced solid tumor such as melanoma, head and neck, liver or kidney cancer. Source: CD4+ or CD8+ T cells sorted from blood, taken in a trial of the OX40 agonist ivuxolimab.

This chain's CDR3 is CASSAGQGGYNEQFF. CDR3 coding DNA: TGTGCCAGCAGCGCTGGACAGGGGGGCTACAATGAGCAGTTCTTC. The chain employs TRBV5-5 and TRBJ2-1; 10 positions agree with TRBD1. The CDR3 totals 15 residues. Per the germline V gene, CDR1 is SGHKS and CDR2 is YYEKEE (reference sequence). The V gene end was trimmed by 4 bases and the J gene end by 3 bases; junction bases not matched to a gene: 4.